Below, 18 T cell receptor beta chains from the same sample are listed, as sequenced in a study of response to subunit inactivated influenza vaccine. TCRdb independently ran MiXCR on the RT-PCR reads; one entry per CDR3 protein. The data hold 500,000 to 750,000 distinct CDR3 sequences, with 14% observed a single time. This specimen was PBMCs from blood, taken about 13 days after vaccination. These receptors came from a man in his fifties or sixties who received an inactivated influenza vaccine.

This sequence joins TRBV30 and TRBJ1-6; D remains ambiguous. CDR1 is GTSNPN and CDR2 is SVGIG in the germline V gene (reference sequence). V lost 2 bases to trimming and J lost 9 bases, with 14 bases between them. CDR3 length equals 14 residues. Here the CDR3 reads CAWSRDIETSPLHF. In nucleotides, the CDR3 is TGTGCCTGGAGTCGAGACATCGAAACTTCACCCCTCCACTTT.

Only a few counts were recorded for this clonotype. J is TRBJ2-5 and V is TRBV7-2; D not resolved. The ends were cut back, 0 bases at V and 3 bases at J, with 8 bases in the middle. There are 14 residues in the CDR3. CDR1 SGHTA and CDR2 FQGNSA come from the germline V gene. The CDR3 DNA reads as TGTGCCAGCAGCTTAGCCACCTTCAAAGAGACCCAGTACTTC. Encoded protein: CASSLATFKETQYF.

The gene calls are TRBV28 and TRBJ2-2, with D possibly TRBD2 on 6 matching bases. V was clipped by 11 bases and J by 0 bases, with 19 bases between them. This CDR3 is built from 16 residues. CDR1 is MDHEN and CDR2 is SYDVKM in the germline V gene. The CDR3 loop reads CAAYPPGTSNTGELFF. Written as DNA, the CDR3 is TGTGCCGCGTATCCCCCCGGGACTTCGAACACCGGGGAGCTGTTTTTT. The whole variable domain, filled in from reference TRBV28 and TRBJ2-2, reads DVKVTQSSRYLVKRTGEKVFLECVQDMDHENMFWYRQDPGLGLRLIYFSYDVKMKEKGDIPEGYSVSREKKERFSLILESASTNQTSMYLCAAYPPGTSNTGELFFGEGSRLTVL.

The gene calls are TRBV9 and TRBJ1-3; D uncertain. CDR1 SGDLS and CDR2 YYNGEE come from the germline V gene. Trimming removed 4 bases at V and 6 bases at J, with 14 bases between. The CDR3 sequence is 14 residues long. This CDR3 reads CASSQDPIVNTIYF. For the CDR3, the DNA is TGTGCCAGCAGCCAAGACCCAATTGTAAACACCATATATTTT. The entire variable domain, with the rest obtained from reference TRBV9 and TRBJ1-3, is as follows: DSGVTQTPKHLITATGQRVTLRCSPRSGDLSVYWYQQSLDQGLQFLIQYYNGEERAKGNILERFSAQQFPDLHSELNLSSLELGDSALYFCASSQDPIVNTIYFGEGSWLTVV.

This clonotype was counted a few times. The genes are TRBV19 and TRBJ1-1; D ambiguous. Between the trimmed V and J ends, which lost 4 bases and 0 bases, there was a span of 6 bases. The CDR3 extends over 13 amino acids. From germline, CDR1 is LNHDA and CDR2 SQIVND (reference sequence). The chain's CDR3 is CASSKVMNTEAFF. For the CDR3, the DNA is TGTGCCAGTAGTAAGGTCATGAACACTGAAGCTTTCTTT. The full variable domain, in which reference TRBV19 and TRBJ1-1 provide the parts outside the CDR3, is DGGITQSPKYLFRKEGQNVTLSCEQNLNHDAMYWYRQDPGQGLRLIYYSQIVNDFQKGDIAEGYSVSREKKESFPLTVTSAQKNPTAFYLCASSKVMNTEAFFGQGTRLTVV.

This sequence joins TRBV20-1 and TRBJ2-5, with D perhaps TRBD2 (6 bases). This CDR3 is built from 16 residues. Germline lookup yields CDR1 DFQATT and CDR2 SNEGSKA (reference sequence). Trimming took off 0 bases at V and 4 bases at J, with 18 bases between the two ends. CDR3 bases: TGCAGTGCTAGAGACCCCGCGGGGCAACGGATAGAGACCCAGTACTTC. Its translation is CSARDPAGQRIETQYF.

The chain links TRBV7-9 to TRBJ2-2; D unclear. The V gene's germline CDR1 is SEHNR and CDR2 FQNEAQ (reference sequence). This CDR3 spans 13 amino acids. V lost 1 base and J lost 7, with 7 bases in between. CDR3 in amino acids: CASSLEGVGELFF. The CDR3 region has the DNA TGTGCCAGCAGCTTAGAAGGCGTCGGGGAGCTGTTTTTT. The full variable domain, with the rest looked up from reference TRBV7-9 and TRBJ2-2, is DTGVSQNPRHKITKRGQNVTFRCDPISEHNRLYWYRQTLGQGPEFLTYFQNEAQLEKSRLLSDRFSAERPKGSFSTLEIQRTEQGDSAMYLCASSLEGVGELFFGEGSRLTVL.

This clonotype has more than one count but fewer than ten. J is TRBJ2-7 and V is TRBV2, with 8 bases fitting TRBD2. The CDR3 sequence is 14 residues long. The J segment lost 1 base and the V segment lost 4 bases, leaving 3 bases of the junction unmatched. The germline CDR1 and CDR2 sequences are SNHLY and FYNNEI. The CDR3 DNA sequence: TGTGCCAGCAGTGTAAAGCGGGAGTCCTACGAGCAGTACTTC. Its protein is CASSVKRESYEQYF.

J is TRBJ2-1 and V is TRBV3-1; 10 nucleotides align to TRBD1. CDR3 size: 16 residues. Per the germline V gene, CDR1 is LGHDT and CDR2 is YNNKEL (reference sequence). Trimming at V came to 4 bases and at J to 9 bases, leaving 12 bases not matched to a gene. The DNA of the CDR3 is TGTGCCAGCAGCCCTATCCAACGACAGGGGGCTGGTGAGCAGTTCTTC. Amino acids: CASSPIQRQGAGEQFF.

This clonotype has only a few counts. The rearrangement links TRBV7-8 to TRBJ1-3, with TRBD1 as a possible D gene (5 bases). The CDR3 has 18 amino acids. Trimming cost V 5 bases and J 0 bases, with 20 bases left between them. Germline assignment: CDR1 SGHVS and CDR2 FQNEAQ. CDR3 coding DNA: TGTGCCAGCAGCCCCCCTCGGTCCGGGGCGATCTCTGGAAACACCATATATTTT. Amino acids: CASSPPRSGAISGNTIYF.

The CDR3 DNA is TGCGCCAGCAGCCAAGATCCAGGGGGGTCGACCGGGGAGCTGTTTTTT. Translating it yields CASSQDPGGSTGELFF. This chain connects TRBV4-3 to TRBJ2-2; D perhaps matches TRBD1 (7 bases). Trimming took 0 bases from V and 5 from J, leaving 13 bases between them. Germline lookup yields CDR1 LGHNA and CDR2 YSLEER. CDR3 length: 16 amino acids.

The J gene is TRBJ2-5, the V gene TRBV10-3; TRBD1 is a possible D gene (6 bases). CDR1 ENHRY and CDR2 SYGVKD come from the germline V gene. The CDR3 has 12 residues. V lost 6 bases to trimming and J lost 4 bases, with 9 bases between them. The CDR3 reads CAIRDRRETQYF. The CDR3 nucleotides are TGTGCCATCAGGGACAGAAGAGAGACCCAGTACTTC.

This clonotype was recorded at least ten times. V and J are TRBV5-1 and TRBJ2-1, with a possible D match to TRBD2 (6 bases). V was trimmed by 4 bases and J by 3 bases, leaving 11 bases between them. The CDR3 sequence is 14 residues long. Germline CDR1 SGHRS, CDR2 YFSETQ. CDR3: CASSETGLYNEQFF. CDR3 nucleotide sequence: TGCGCCAGCAGCGAGACGGGACTCTACAATGAGCAGTTCTTC.

Only a few counts were recorded for this clonotype. This rearrangement joins TRBV6-1 to TRBJ2-1; D may be TRBD1 (6 bases). Trimming cost V 6 bases and J 2 bases, with 17 bases left between them. CDR1 and CDR2 from the germline V gene are MNHNS and SASEGT. The CDR3 has 16 residues. The chain's CDR3 is CASRSLSGTPYNEQFF. DNA for the CDR3: TGTGCCAGCAGGTCTCTATCCGGGACACCCTACAATGAGCAGTTCTTC.

This clonotype was observed a few times. This chain joins TRBV6-2 or TRBV6-3 and TRBJ2-1, with TRBD2 identical over 9 bases. The CDR3 loop spans 15 amino acids. From germline, CDR1 is MNHEY and CDR2 SVGEGT. J gave up 8 bases and V 7 bases, and 12 bases lay outside the gene matches. CDR3 in DNA: TGTGCCAGCAAGCGGTCTTTAGCGGGAGAATATGAGCAGTTCTTC. Amino acids: CASKRSLAGEYEQFF.

Note on this clonotype: Mismatch with germline at one junction end may stem from a read error. The V gene is TRBV6-1, the J gene TRBJ1-1, with 9 bases lining up with TRBD1. The CDR3 runs to 17 residues. CDR1 MNHNS and CDR2 SASEGT come from the germline V gene. This CDR3 reads CVSSAMGTGTGSTEAFF. Written as DNA, the CDR3 is TGTGTCAGCAGTGCGATGGGGACAGGGACCGGCAGCACTGAAGCTTTCTTT.

The chain carries TRBV27 and TRBJ2-1, with D perhaps assigned TRBD1 or TRBD2 (5 bases each). CDR3 length: 11 amino acids. The ends were cut back, 5 bases at V and 9 bases at J, with 8 bases in the middle. From germline, CDR1 is MNHEY and CDR2 SMNVEV (reference sequence). The chain's CDR3 is CASSAGAEQFF. In nucleotides, the CDR3 is TGTGCCAGCAGTGCCGGGGCTGAGCAGTTCTTC.

There are a few counts of this clonotype. The chain recombines TRBV12-3 or TRBV12-4 with TRBJ1-1, with D unresolved. The CDR3 has 12 amino acids. The V and J ends lost 6 bases and 7 bases respectively, with 12 bases between them. Written as DNA, the CDR3 is TGTGCCAGCAGCTATATGACAATTGAAGCTTTCTTT. This codes for CASSYMTIEAFF.